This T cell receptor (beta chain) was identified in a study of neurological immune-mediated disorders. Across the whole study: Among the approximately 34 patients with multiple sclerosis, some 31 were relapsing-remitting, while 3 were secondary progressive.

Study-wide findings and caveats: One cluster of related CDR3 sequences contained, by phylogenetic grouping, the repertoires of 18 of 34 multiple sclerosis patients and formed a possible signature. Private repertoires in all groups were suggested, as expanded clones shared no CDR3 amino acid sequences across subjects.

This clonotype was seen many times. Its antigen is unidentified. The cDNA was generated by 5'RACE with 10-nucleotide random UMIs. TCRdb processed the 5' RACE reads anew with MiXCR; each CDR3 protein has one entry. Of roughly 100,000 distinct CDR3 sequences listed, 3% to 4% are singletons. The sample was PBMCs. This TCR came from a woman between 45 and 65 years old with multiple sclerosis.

CDR3 in amino acids: CASSVGQGNQPQHF. Written as DNA, the CDR3 is TGCGCCAGCAGCGTAGGACAGGGCAATCAGCCCCAGCATTTT. The V gene is TRBV5-1, the J gene TRBJ1-5; 7 bases are shared with TRBD1. This CDR3 is 14 amino acids long. CDR1 SGHRS and CDR2 YFSETQ come from the germline V gene. With V trimmed by 4 bases and J by 2 bases, 3 bases remained unmatched.